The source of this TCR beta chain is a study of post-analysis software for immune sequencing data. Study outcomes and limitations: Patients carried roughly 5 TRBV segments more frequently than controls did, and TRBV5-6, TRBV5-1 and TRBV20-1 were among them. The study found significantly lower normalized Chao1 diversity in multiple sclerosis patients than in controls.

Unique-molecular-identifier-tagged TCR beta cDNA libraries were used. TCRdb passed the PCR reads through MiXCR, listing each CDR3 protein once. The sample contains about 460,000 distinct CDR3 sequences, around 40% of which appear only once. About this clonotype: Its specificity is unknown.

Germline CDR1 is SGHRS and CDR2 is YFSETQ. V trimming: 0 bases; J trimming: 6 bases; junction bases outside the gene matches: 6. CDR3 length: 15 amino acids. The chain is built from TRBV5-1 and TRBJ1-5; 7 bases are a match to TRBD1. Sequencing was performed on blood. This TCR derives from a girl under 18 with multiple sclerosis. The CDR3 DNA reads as TGCGCCAGCAGCTTGGAGGGGGCGCGGGGTCAGCCCCAGCATTTT. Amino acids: CASSLEGARGQPQHF.